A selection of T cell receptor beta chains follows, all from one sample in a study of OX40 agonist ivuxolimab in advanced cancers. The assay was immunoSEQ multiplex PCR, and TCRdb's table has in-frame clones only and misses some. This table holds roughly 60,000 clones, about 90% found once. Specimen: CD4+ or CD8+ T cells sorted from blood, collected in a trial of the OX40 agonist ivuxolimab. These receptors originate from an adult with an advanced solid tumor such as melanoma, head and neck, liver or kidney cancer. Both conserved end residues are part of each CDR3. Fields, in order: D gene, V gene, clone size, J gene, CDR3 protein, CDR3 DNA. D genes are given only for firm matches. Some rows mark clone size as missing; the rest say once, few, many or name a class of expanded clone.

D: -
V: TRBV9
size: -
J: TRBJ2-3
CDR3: CASSPGWSSTDTQYF
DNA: TGTGCCAGCAGCCCAGGATGGTCTAGCACAGATACGCAGTATTTT

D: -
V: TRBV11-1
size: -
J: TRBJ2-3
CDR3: CASSPDGALRDF
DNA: TGTGCCAGCAGCCCCGATGGGGCCTTAAGAGATTTT

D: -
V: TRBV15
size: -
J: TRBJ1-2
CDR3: CATSRDMRESYGYTF
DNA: TGTGCCACCAGCAGAGATATGAGAGAGAGCTATGGCTACACCTTC

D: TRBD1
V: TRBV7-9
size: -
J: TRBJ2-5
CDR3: CASSRDRAQETQYF
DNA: TGTGCCAGCAGCCGGGACAGGGCCCAAGAGACCCAGTACTTC

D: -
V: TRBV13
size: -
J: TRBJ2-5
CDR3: CASSWRWETQYF
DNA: TGTGCCAGCAGCTGGCGGTGGGAGACCCAGTACTTC

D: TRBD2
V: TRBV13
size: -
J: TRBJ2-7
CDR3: CASSLEASGRAGFEQYF
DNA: TGTGCCAGCAGCTTAGAGGCTAGCGGGAGGGCCGGGTTTGAGCAGTACTTC

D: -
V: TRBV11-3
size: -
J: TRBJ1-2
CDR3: CASSLGRPSNYGYTF
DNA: TGTGCCAGCAGCTTAGGCAGGCCTTCTAACTATGGCTACACCTTC

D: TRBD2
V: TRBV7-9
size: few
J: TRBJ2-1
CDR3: CASSLKAARLADEQFF
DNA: TGTGCCAGCAGCTTAAAAGCAGCCCGACTAGCCGATGAGCAGTTCTTC

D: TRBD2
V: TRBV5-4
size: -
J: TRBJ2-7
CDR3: CASSGGSSYEQYF
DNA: TGTGCCAGCTCGGGCGGGAGTTCCTACGAGCAGTACTTC

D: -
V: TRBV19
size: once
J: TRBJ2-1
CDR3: CASSIGASSYNEQFF
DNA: TGTGCCAGTAGTATTGGGGCTAGCTCCTACAATGAGCAGTTCTTC

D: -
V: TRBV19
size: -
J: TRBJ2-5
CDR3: CASSTTRGQTQYF
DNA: TGTGCCAGTAGTACAACCCGGGGGCAGACCCAGTACTTC

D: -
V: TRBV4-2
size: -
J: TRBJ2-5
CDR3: CASSQDPGSGETQYF
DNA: TGTGCCAGCAGCCAAGATCCAGGTTCAGGGGAGACCCAGTACTTC

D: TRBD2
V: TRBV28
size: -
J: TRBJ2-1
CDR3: CASSRGLAGDQGEFF
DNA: TGTGCCAGCAGCAGGGGACTAGCGGGAGACCAAGGGGAGTTCTTC

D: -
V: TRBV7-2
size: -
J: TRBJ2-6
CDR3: CASRTAGANVLTF
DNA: TGTGCCAGCCGTACTGCTGGGGCCAACGTCCTGACTTTC

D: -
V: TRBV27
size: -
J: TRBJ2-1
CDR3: CASSLSKVFRGKGNEQFF
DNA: TGTGCCAGCAGTTTATCGAAGGTGTTTCGGGGGAAAGGGAATGAGCAGTTCTTC

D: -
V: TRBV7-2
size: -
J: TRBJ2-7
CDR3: CASSPSGAYEQYF
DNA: TGTGCCAGCAGCCCCTCAGGGGCCTACGAGCAGTACTTC

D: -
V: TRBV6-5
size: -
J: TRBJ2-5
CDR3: CASSYSQPYQETQYF
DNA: TGTGCCAGCAGTTACAGTCAGCCGTACCAAGAGACCCAGTACTTC

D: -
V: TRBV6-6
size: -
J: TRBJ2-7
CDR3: CASSQGGSYEQYF
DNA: TGTGCCAGCAGTCAGGGGGGCTCCTACGAGCAGTACTTC

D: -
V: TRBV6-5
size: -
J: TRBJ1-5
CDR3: CASSYGGASNQPQHF
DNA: TGTGCCAGCAGTTACGGGGGGGCTAGCAATCAGCCCCAGCATTTT

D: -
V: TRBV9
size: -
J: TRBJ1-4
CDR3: CASSVGQGNEKLFF
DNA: TGTGCCAGCAGCGTAGGGCAGGGGAATGAAAAACTGTTTTTT

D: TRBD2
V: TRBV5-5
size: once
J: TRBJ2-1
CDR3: CASSFAPASGSHEQFF
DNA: TGTGCCAGCAGCTTCGCCCCGGCTAGCGGGAGCCATGAGCAGTTCTTC

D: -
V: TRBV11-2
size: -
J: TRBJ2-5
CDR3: CASSPGVRKETQYF
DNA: TGTGCCAGCAGCCCTGGCGTGCGCAAAGAGACCCAGTACTTC

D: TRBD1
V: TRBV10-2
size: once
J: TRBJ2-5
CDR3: CASRPTGGRAETQYF
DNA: TGCGCCAGCAGGCCGACAGGGGGCAGGGCAGAGACCCAGTACTTC

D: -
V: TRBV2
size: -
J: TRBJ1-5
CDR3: CASTPRFRGGSQHF
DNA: TGTGCCAGCACCCCAAGATTCCGGGGAGGGTCCCAGCATTTT

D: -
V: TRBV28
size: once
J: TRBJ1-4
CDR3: CASSSLGHLEKLFF
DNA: TGTGCCAGCAGTTCCCTAGGGCACCTTGAAAAACTGTTTTTT

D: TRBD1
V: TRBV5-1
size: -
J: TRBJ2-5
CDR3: CASSLGTGAEETQYF
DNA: TGCGCCAGCAGCTTGGGGACAGGTGCTGAAGAGACCCAGTACTTC

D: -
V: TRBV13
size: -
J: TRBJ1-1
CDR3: CASIPRGWGEAFF
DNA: TGTGCCAGCATACCGAGGGGCTGGGGGGAAGCTTTCTTT

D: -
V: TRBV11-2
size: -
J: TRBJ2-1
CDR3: CASSLIDEQFF
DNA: TGTGCCAGCAGCTTAATCGATGAGCAGTTCTTC

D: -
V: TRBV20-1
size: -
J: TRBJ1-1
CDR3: CSAWGGLEAFF
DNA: TGCAGTGCCTGGGGGGGCCTTGAAGCTTTCTTT

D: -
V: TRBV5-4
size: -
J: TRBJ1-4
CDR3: CASSLRGVANEKLFF
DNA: TGTGCCAGCAGCTTGAGGGGGGTAGCTAATGAAAAACTGTTTTTT

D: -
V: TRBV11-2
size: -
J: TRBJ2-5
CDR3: CASQGGREGTQYF
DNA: TGTGCCTCCCAGGGGGGCCGGGAGGGGACCCAGTACTTC

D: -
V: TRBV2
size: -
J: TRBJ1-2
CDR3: CASIRQNYGYTF
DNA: TGTGCCAGTATCAGACAGAACTATGGCTACACCTTC

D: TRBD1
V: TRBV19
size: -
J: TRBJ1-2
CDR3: CASRPRQGTYYGYTF
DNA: TGTGCCAGTAGACCAAGACAGGGAACCTACTATGGCTACACCTTC

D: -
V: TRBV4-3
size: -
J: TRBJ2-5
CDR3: CASSQGVTQYF
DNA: TGCGCCAGCAGCCAAGGGGTGACCCAGTACTTC

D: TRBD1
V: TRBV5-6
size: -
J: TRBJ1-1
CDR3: CASSQGTGVSTEAFF
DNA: TGTGCCAGCAGCCAAGGGACAGGGGTTTCCACTGAAGCTTTCTTT

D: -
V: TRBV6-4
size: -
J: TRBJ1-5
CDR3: CASSDRGLGSNQPQHF
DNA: TGTGCCAGCAGTGACAGGGGATTGGGGAGCAATCAGCCCCAGCATTTT

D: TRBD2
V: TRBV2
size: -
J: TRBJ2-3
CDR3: CASSPLAGGSTDTQYF
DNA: TGTGCCAGCAGCCCCCTAGCGGGAGGGTCGACAGATACGCAGTATTTT

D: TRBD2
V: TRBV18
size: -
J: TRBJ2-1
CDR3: CASSPPYILAGADEQFF
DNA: TGTGCCAGCTCACCACCGTATATACTAGCGGGAGCGGATGAGCAGTTCTTC

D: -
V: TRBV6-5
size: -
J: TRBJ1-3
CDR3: CASSYRPGRNTIYF
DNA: TGTGCCAGCAGTTATCGGCCGGGTAGAAACACCATATATTTT

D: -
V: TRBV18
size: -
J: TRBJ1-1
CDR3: CASSLNRDANAFF
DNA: TGTGCCAGCTCTCTGAACAGGGACGCGAACGCTTTCTTT

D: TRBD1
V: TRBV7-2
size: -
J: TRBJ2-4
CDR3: CASSLALQGVYIQYF
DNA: TGTGCCAGCAGCTTAGCGCTACAGGGGGTGTACATTCAGTACTTC

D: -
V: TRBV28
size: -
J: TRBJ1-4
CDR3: CASNPGQGREKLFF
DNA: TGTGCCAGCAACCCGGGGCAGGGGAGGGAAAAACTGTTTTTT

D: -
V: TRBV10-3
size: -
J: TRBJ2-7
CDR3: CAISDTASYEQYF
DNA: TGTGCCATCAGTGATACGGCCTCCTACGAGCAGTACTTC

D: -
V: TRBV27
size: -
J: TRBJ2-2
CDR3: CASSLWGSANTGELFF
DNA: TGTGCCAGCAGTTTATGGGGGAGTGCGAACACCGGGGAGCTGTTTTTT

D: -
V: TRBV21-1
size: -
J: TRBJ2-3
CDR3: CASSKVQDTSQYF
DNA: TGTGCCAGCAGCAAAGTCCAGGATACGTCGCAGTATTTT

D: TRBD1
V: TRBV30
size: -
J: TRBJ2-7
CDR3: CAWSNPGQGAYEQYF
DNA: TGTGCCTGGAGTAATCCTGGACAGGGGGCCTACGAGCAGTACTTC

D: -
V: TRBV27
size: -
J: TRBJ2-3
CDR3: CASKQMGLGDTQYF
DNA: TGTGCCAGCAAACAAATGGGGCTGGGAGATACGCAGTATTTT

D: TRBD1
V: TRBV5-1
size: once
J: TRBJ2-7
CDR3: CASSSSRDRDEQYF
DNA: TGCGCCAGCAGCTCGTCCCGGGACAGGGACGAGCAGTACTTC

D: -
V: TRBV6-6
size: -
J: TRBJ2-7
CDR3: CASSYSNPPQQYF
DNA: TGTGCCAGCAGTTACTCGAATCCCCCCCAGCAGTACTTC

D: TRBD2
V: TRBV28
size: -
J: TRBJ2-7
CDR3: CASSPPGLAGGREQYF
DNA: TGTGCCAGCAGTCCCCCGGGACTAGCGGGAGGCCGCGAGCAGTACTTC

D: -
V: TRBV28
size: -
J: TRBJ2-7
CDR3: CASTGVGQPGLGEQYF
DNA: TGTGCCAGCACCGGAGTGGGGCAGCCTGGGTTGGGCGAGCAGTACTTC

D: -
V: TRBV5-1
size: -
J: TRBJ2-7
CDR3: CASSLAPGSYEQYF
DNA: TGCGCCAGCAGCTTGGCCCCGGGCTCCTACGAGCAGTACTTC

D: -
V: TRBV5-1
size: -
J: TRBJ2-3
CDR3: CASSLGWAGFVDTQYF
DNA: TGCGCCAGCAGCTTGGGGTGGGCCGGGTTTGTGGATACGCAGTATTTT

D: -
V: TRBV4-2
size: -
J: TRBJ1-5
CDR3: CASSQGGHLNQPQHF
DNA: TGTGCCAGCAGCCAAGGGGGACACCTCAATCAGCCCCAGCATTTT

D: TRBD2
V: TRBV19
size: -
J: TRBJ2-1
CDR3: CASSITSVGEQFF
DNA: TGTGCCAGTAGTATTACTAGCGTGGGTGAGCAGTTCTTC

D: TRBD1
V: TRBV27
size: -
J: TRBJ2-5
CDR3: CASRLTGFFQETQYF
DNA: TGTGCCAGCAGACTGACAGGGTTTTTCCAAGAGACCCAGTACTTC

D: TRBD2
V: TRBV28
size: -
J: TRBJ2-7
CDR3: CASSSLAGGYEQYF
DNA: TGTGCCAGCAGTTCCCTAGCGGGAGGGTACGAGCAGTACTTC

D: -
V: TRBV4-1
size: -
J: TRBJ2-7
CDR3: CASSPQSGVYEQYF
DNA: TGCGCCAGCAGCCCACAAAGTGGGGTGTACGAGCAGTACTTC